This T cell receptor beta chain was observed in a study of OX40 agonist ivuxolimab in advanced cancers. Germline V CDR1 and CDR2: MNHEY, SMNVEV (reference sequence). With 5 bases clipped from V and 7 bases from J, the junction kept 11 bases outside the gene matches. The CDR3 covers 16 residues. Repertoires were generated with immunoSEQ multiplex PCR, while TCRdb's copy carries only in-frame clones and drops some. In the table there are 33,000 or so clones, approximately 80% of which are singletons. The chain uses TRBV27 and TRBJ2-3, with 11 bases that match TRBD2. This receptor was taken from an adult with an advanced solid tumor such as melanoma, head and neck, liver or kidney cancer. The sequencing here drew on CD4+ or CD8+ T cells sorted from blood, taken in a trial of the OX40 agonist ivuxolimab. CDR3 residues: CASSALAGALRNTQYF. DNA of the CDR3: TGTGCCAGCAGTGCACTAGCGGGGGCTCTAAGGAATACGCAGTATTTT.